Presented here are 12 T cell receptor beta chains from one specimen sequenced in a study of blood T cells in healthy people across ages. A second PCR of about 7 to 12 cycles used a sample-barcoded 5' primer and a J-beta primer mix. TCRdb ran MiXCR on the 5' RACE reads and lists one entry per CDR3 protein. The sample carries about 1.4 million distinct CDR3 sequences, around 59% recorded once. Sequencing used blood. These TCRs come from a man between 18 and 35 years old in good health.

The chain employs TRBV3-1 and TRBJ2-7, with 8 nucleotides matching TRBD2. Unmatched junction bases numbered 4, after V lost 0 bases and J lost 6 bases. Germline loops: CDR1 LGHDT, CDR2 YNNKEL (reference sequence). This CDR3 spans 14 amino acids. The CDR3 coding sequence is TGTGCCAGCAGCCAAGATCCAGCGGGGGCCGAGCAGTACTTC. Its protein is CASSQDPAGAEQYF.

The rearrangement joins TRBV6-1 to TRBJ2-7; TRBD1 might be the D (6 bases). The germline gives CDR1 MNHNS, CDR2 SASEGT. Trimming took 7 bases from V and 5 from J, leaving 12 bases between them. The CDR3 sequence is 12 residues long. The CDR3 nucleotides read TGTGCCAGCAAGCCAGGGGTGCACGAGCAGTACTTC. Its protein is CASKPGVHEQYF.

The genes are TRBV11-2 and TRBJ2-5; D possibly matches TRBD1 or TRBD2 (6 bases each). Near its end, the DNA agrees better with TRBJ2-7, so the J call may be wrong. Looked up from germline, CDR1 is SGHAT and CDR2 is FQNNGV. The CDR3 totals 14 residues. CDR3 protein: CASSIRGEVAEQYF. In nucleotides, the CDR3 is TGTGCCAGCAGCATTAGGGGGGAAGTAGCCGAGCAGTACTTC.

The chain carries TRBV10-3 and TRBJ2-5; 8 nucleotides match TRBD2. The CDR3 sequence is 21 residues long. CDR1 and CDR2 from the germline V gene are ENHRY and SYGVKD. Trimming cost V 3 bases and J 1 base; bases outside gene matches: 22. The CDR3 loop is CAISDPSSTAGVRGLQETQYF. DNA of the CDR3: TGTGCCATCAGTGATCCCTCCTCGACAGCGGGAGTAAGGGGACTCCAAGAGACCCAGTACTTC.

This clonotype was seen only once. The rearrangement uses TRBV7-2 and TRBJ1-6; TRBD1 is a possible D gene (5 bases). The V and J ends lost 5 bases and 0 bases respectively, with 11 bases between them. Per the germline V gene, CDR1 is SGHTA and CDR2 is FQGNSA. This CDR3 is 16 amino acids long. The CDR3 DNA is TGTGCCAGCAGCCTCTACAGGAGCTCCTATAATTCACCCCTCCACTTT. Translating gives CASSLYRSSYNSPLHF. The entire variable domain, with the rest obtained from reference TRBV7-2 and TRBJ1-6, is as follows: GAGVSQSPSNKVTEKGKDVELRCDPISGHTALYWYRQSLGQGLEFLIYFQGNSAPDKSGLPSDRFSAERTGGSVSTLTIQRTQQEDSAVYLCASSLYRSSYNSPLHFGNGTRLTVT.

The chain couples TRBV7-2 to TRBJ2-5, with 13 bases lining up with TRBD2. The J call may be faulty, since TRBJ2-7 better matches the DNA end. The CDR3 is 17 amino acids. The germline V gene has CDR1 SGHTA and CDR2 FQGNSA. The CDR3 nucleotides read TGTGCCAGCAGCCCCAGGACTAGCGGGGGCCAAGCGAACGAGCAGTACTTC. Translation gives CASSPRTSGGQANEQYF.

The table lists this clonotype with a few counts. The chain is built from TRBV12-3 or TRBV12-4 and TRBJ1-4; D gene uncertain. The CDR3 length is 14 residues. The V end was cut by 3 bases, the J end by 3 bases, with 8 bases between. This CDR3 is CASSFPDPNEKLFF. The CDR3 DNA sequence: TGTGCCAGCAGTTTTCCTGATCCTAATGAAAAACTGTTTTTT.

The CDR3 region is CASSQDSWLDGSSYF. In nucleotides, the CDR3 is TGTGCCAGCAGCCAAGATAGTTGGCTAGATGGGAGTTCGTACTTC. The V gene is TRBV4-2, the J gene TRBJ2-7; D perhaps matches TRBD2 (5 bases). Trimming stripped 0 bases from V and 12 bases from J, with 21 bases between. CDR3 size: 15 residues. Per germline, CDR1 LGHNA and CDR2 YNFKEQ.

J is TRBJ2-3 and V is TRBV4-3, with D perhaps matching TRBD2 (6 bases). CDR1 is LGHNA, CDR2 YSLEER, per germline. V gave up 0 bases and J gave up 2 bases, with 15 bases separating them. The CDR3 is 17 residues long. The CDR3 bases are TGCGCCAGCAGCCAAGAATCCTCGCGGGACCCCACAGATACGCAGTATTTT. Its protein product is CASSQESSRDPTDTQYF.

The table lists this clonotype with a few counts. This CDR3 reads CASRGRGLVGEQFF. The CDR3 nucleotides read TGTGCCAGCAGGGGTAGAGGGCTGGTAGGTGAGCAGTTCTTC. The chain couples TRBV28 to TRBJ2-1; D may be TRBD2 (5 bases). Looked up from germline, CDR1 is MDHEN and CDR2 is SYDVKM. V was trimmed by 6 bases and J by 9 bases, leaving 18 bases between them. The length of the CDR3 is 14 residues.

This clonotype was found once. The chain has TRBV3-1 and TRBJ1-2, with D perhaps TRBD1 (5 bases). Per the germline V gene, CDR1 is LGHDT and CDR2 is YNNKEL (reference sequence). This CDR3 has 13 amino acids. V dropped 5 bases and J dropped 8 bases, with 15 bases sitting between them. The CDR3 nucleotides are TGTGCCAGCAGCGGCGAGGGACTGGTGGGCTACACCTTC. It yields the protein CASSGEGLVGYTF.

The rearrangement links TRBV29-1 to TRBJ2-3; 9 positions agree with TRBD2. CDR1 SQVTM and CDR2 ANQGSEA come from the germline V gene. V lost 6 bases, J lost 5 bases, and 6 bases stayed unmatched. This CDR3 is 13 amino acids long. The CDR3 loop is CSVGGGAEDTQYF. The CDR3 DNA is TGCAGCGTCGGCGGGGGGGCCGAAGATACGCAGTATTTT.